This T cell receptor beta chain was recorded in a study of graft-versus-host responses after intestinal transplantation. Looking at the study overall: As for transplant type, recipients had multivisceral, liver-intestinal, or isolated intestinal grafts. Uniformly, recipients were administered anti-thymocyte globulin induction with subsequent tacrolimus and steroids for about 3 years.

TCRdb's copy holds only in-frame clones and misses some; the assay was immunoSEQ multiplex PCR. This sample has about 66,000 clones, with roughly 91% found just once. In regard to this clone: Its cognate antigen is unknown.

The CDR3 spans 13 residues. J lost 9 bases, V lost 4 bases, and 8 bases had no gene match. Per germline, CDR1 SQVTM and CDR2 ANQGSEA. Study results and caveats: GvH clones were found in recipient marrow; some appeared first in ileum or blood. Allografts carried high graft-versus-host to host-versus-graft clonal ratios in patients having graft-donor T cell macrochimerism.

The sequencing used unstimulated CD8+ T cells sorted from spleen or lymph node cells, collected before intestinal transplant. This chain connects TRBV29-1 to TRBJ2-1; 8 positions agree with TRBD1. The clonotype comes from a human donor who received an intestinal transplant. The CDR3 protein is CSVVDRARAEQFF. Here the CDR3 DNA reads TGCAGCGTTGTGGACAGGGCTCGGGCTGAGCAGTTCTTC.